The 28 T cell receptor beta chains in this list originate from one sample, sequenced in a study of cytomegalovirus exposure and HLA in healthy donors. Amplification used 60 Vbeta primers and 13 Jbeta primers. Method: immunoSEQ multiplex PCR; TCRdb's copy keeps in-frame clones and lacks some. Of about 98,000 clones in the sample, around 80% were seen once. The sequenced sample consisted of PBMCs. The receptors stem from a man aged 35 to 55 in good health and CMV-seronegative.

The rearrangement uses TRBV7-2 and TRBJ2-7; tentative D call: TRBD1 (5 bases). CDR1 and CDR2 from the germline V gene are SGHTA and FQGNSA. The CDR3 extends over 17 amino acids. Trimming shortened V by 1 base and J by 0 bases, and 16 bases separated the two germline ends. The CDR3 loop reads CASSLGEGVQGSYEQYF. The DNA of the CDR3 is TGTGCCAGCAGCTTAGGGGAAGGGGTCCAAGGCTCCTACGAGCAGTACTTC.

This chain joins TRBV15 and TRBJ2-1; 11 bases are shared with TRBD1. Germline V gene sequence: CDR1 LNHNV, CDR2 YYDKDF (reference sequence). This CDR3 region has 15 residues. V shed 5 bases and J 3 bases; nucleotides not matched to a gene: 3. The CDR3 DNA sequence: TGTGCCACCAGCTTCGGGACAGGGGGCTACAATGAGCAGTTCTTC. Translated: CATSFGTGGYNEQFF.

The chain recombines TRBV6-5 with TRBJ1-5, with D maybe TRBD1 (6 bases). Germline assignment: CDR1 MNHEY and CDR2 SVGAGI. This CDR3 contains 15 residues. V was cut by 8 bases and J by 3 bases, with 17 bases left in between. The CDR3 DNA sequence: TGTGCCAGCGGGGGCTGGGGGAAGACCAATCAGCCCCAGCATTTT. As protein: CASGGWGKTNQPQHF.

This sequence joins TRBV5-1 and TRBJ1-3, with D perhaps matching TRBD1 (6 bases). The CDR3 has 15 residues. Germline lookup yields CDR1 SGHRS and CDR2 YFSETQ. Between the trimmed V and J ends, which lost 10 bases and 0 bases, there was a span of 17 bases. The CDR3 sequence is CAGRQDPHSGNTIYF. The CDR3 nucleotides are TGCGCCGGAAGACAGGACCCCCACTCTGGAAACACCATATATTTT.

This chain joins TRBV27 and TRBJ2-7; possible D gene TRBD1, 7 bases. This CDR3 contains 14 residues. Germline CDR1 MNHEY, CDR2 SMNVEV (reference sequence). Trimming pared 6 bases from V and 9 bases from J, leaving 21 bases between. CDR3 DNA: TGTGCCAGCAGGGGCCCAACAGGGGTGGAGGGGCAGTACTTC. Translation: CASRGPTGVEGQYF.

This clone occurred a few times. The CDR3 region has the DNA TGTGCCAGCAGCACAGGGGGCCCTCGTCAGCCCCAGCATTTT. Its translation is CASSTGGPRQPQHF. The chain has TRBV7-9 and TRBJ1-5; 9 nucleotides align to TRBD1. CDR1 is SEHNR, CDR2 FQNEAQ, per germline (reference sequence). V was pared by 5 bases and J by 6 bases, with 5 bases of the junction left unmatched. This CDR3 is built from 14 residues.

The rearrangement joins TRBV7-2 to TRBJ2-4, with D perhaps matching TRBD2 (6 bases). In germline, CDR1 is SGHTA, CDR2 FQGNSA. This CDR3 has 18 residues. V was clipped by 1 base and J by 0 bases, with 16 bases between them. CDR3 amino acids: CASSLERLGGLAKNIQYF. The DNA of the CDR3 is TGTGCCAGCAGCTTAGAAAGGTTGGGGGGACTAGCCAAAAACATTCAGTACTTC. Full variable domain (rest looked up from reference TRBV7-2 and TRBJ2-4): GAGVSQSPSNKVTEKGKDVELRCDPISGHTALYWYRQSLGQGLEFLIYFQGNSAPDKSGLPSDRFSAERTGGSVSTLTIQRTQQEDSAVYLCASSLERLGGLAKNIQYFGAGTRLSVL.

The CDR3 nucleotides are TGTGCCAGCAGCTTAGAACAGCGGGTTTATGGCTACACCTTC. The encoded protein is CASSLEQRVYGYTF. The rearrangement links TRBV7-2 to TRBJ1-2; unclear D gene. The CDR3 covers 14 residues. CDR1 and CDR2 from the germline V gene are SGHTA and FQGNSA. Trimming took 1 base from V and 5 from J, leaving 11 bases between them.

This chain connects TRBV9 to TRBJ2-1; 8 bases align to TRBD2. This CDR3 has 16 residues. Germline loops: CDR1 SGDLS, CDR2 YYNGEE. V trimming: 0 bases; J trimming: 1 base; junction bases outside the gene matches: 3. The chain's CDR3 is CASSVASGGSYNEQFF. In DNA form, the CDR3 reads TGTGCCAGCAGCGTAGCGAGCGGGGGTTCCTACAATGAGCAGTTCTTC.

The rearrangement links TRBV5-1 to TRBJ2-3; 9 bases match TRBD2. Trimming cost V 0 bases and J 4 bases; bases outside gene matches: 3. Germline CDR1 is SGHRS and CDR2 is YFSETQ. The CDR3 is made up of 15 amino acids. The DNA of the CDR3 is TGCGCCAGCAGCTTGGCTCGCGGGGGGGCAGATACGCAGTATTTT. Its protein is CASSLARGGADTQYF. Combining the CDR3 with reference TRBV5-1 and TRBJ2-3 gives the whole variable domain KAGVTQTPRYLIKTRGQQVTLSCSPISGHRSVSWYQQTPGQGLQFLFEYFSETQRNKGNFPGRFSGRQFSNSRSEMNVSTLELGDSALYLCASSLARGGADTQYFGPGTRLTVL.

The chain links TRBV4-1 to TRBJ2-1; a weak D match, TRBD2 (5 bases). The CDR3 consists of 17 residues. V lost 1 base and J lost 6, with 19 bases in between. Germline CDR1 MGHRA, CDR2 YSYEKL. The CDR3 DNA reads as TGCGCCAGCAGCCAAGTATCTCGAGGTCCGCGGGCCAATGAGCAGTTCTTC. It codes for CASSQVSRGPRANEQFF.

Points on this clone: Its ends do not fully match the called genes, so a read error is possible. This chain joins TRBV7-9 and TRBJ1-2; the D is unclear. Germline CDR1 and CDR2: SEHNR and FQNEAQ (reference sequence). There are 15 residues in the CDR3. The CDR3 reads CSSSRGRETNYGYTF. The DNA for the CDR3 is TGTTCCAGCAGTCGGGGTCGGGAGACTAACTATGGCTACACCTTC.

On this clone itself: Other nucleotide sequences from this sample produce the same CDR3. The chain couples TRBV27 to TRBJ2-1, with 11 bases lining up with TRBD2. The CDR3 consists of 15 residues. The ends lost 7 bases at V and 4 bases at J; junction bases unmatched: 6. Per the germline V gene, CDR1 is MNHEY and CDR2 is SMNVEV (reference sequence). This CDR3 is CASINRLAGYNEQFF. DNA of the CDR3: TGTGCCAGCATCAACAGACTAGCGGGATACAATGAGCAGTTCTTC.

Only a few counts were recorded for this clone. This chain links TRBV6-5 with TRBJ1-5; D unclear. Trimming left V 7 bases short and J 4 bases short, with 11 bases between. The CDR3 has 13 amino acids. The germline CDR1 and CDR2 sequences are MNHEY and SVGAGI. The CDR3 DNA reads TGTGCCAGCACCTTGGCGGGGAATCAGCCCCAGCATTTT. This sequence encodes CASTLAGNQPQHF.

The rearrangement uses TRBV4-3 and TRBJ2-7; TRBD2 matches 8 bases. Germline loops: CDR1 LGHNA, CDR2 YSLEER. The length of the CDR3 is 16 residues. Losses at the gene ends were 0 bases for V and 1 base for J; bases not matched to a gene: 5. The CDR3 coding sequence is TGCGCCAGCAGCCAAGATCCGAGCGGGGGTTCCTACGAGCAGTACTTC. Protein product: CASSQDPSGGSYEQYF.

J is TRBJ1-2 and V is TRBV7-9; the D gene is possibly TRBD1 (6 bases). Germline CDR1 and CDR2: SEHNR and FQNEAQ (reference sequence). Trimming shortened V by 7 bases and J by 2 bases, and 23 bases separated the two germline ends. The CDR3 consists of 17 residues. The CDR3 protein is CASTDRVTGTLNYGYTF. For the CDR3, the DNA is TGTGCCAGCACCGATAGGGTGACAGGAACCCTGAACTATGGCTACACCTTC.

This chain joins TRBV27 and TRBJ2-7, with D unclear. Germline values: CDR1 MNHEY, CDR2 SMNVEV (reference sequence). The V end lost 1 base, the J end lost 5 bases, and 9 bases lay between the germline ends. The CDR3 length is 13 residues. CDR3: CASSLYASDEQYF. Here the CDR3 DNA reads TGTGCCAGCAGTTTATACGCGAGCGACGAGCAGTACTTC.

In this sample, this clone turned up once. This chain uses TRBV4-1 with TRBJ1-1, with TRBD1 as a possible D gene (6 bases). The germline CDR1 and CDR2 sequences are MGHRA and YSYEKL. V dropped 4 bases and J dropped 1 base, with 19 bases sitting between them. The CDR3 runs to 17 residues. The CDR3 spells CASSLGQGLSRNTEAFF. For the CDR3, the DNA is TGCGCCAGCAGCCTAGGGCAGGGGCTTTCAAGGAACACTGAAGCTTTCTTT.

The chain recombines TRBV6-6 with TRBJ2-5; 8 bases agree with TRBD1. The assigned J gene may be wrong: the sequence end matches TRBJ2-7 better. CDR1 MNHNY and CDR2 SVGAGI come from the germline V gene (reference sequence). This CDR3 region has 14 residues. The CDR3 sequence is CATMRGQGHYEQYF. CDR3 in DNA: TGTGCCACGATGAGAGGACAGGGACACTACGAGCAGTACTTC.

The rearrangement joins TRBV7-6 to TRBJ2-1, with TRBD1 identical over 10 bases. Germline V gene lookup returns CDR1 SGHVS and CDR2 FNYEAQ. The J segment lost 7 bases and the V segment lost 1 base, leaving 10 bases of the junction unmatched. This CDR3 has 17 residues. The CDR3: CASSLVPPGQGMNEQFF. The CDR3 DNA reads TGTGCCAGCAGCTTAGTCCCGCCGGGACAGGGGATGAATGAGCAGTTCTTC.

The rearrangement uses TRBV6-1 and TRBJ1-3; D is unresolved. The V end was cut by 4 bases, the J end by 0 bases, with 13 bases between. Germline assignment: CDR1 MNHNS and CDR2 SASEGT. The CDR3 is 16 amino acids. The CDR3 here is CASSVSAILSGNTIYF. CDR3 nucleotides: TGTGCCAGCAGTGTTTCCGCTATTCTCTCTGGAAACACCATATATTTT.

This chain uses TRBV7-9 with TRBJ2-2, with D possibly matching TRBD2 (5 bases). Trimming took off 5 bases at V and 5 bases at J, with 12 bases between the two ends. The CDR3 has 14 residues. The germline V gene has CDR1 SEHNR and CDR2 FQNEAQ (reference sequence). The CDR3 DNA follows: TGTGCCAGCAGCAGAGACACGGGAACCGGGGAGCTGTTTTTT. The encoded protein is CASSRDTGTGELFF.

The chain has TRBV21-1 and TRBJ2-2; the table's D call, TRBD2, has no DNA check behind it. TRBV21-1 is annotated as a pseudogene. This CDR3 has 18 residues. CDR3 coding DNA: TGTGCCAGCAGCAATTCCCAGCGGGGGGCGAGGTTCCCCGGGGAGCTGTTTTTT. Its protein product is CASSNSQRGARFPGELFF.

About this clone itself: A read error may account for a junction end that differs from germline. The chain links TRBV7-9 to TRBJ1-2; the D gene is possibly TRBD1 (5 bases). There are 15 residues in the CDR3. The germline V gene has CDR1 SEHNR and CDR2 FQNEAQ (reference sequence). The CDR3 coding sequence is TGTTCCAGCAGCGCCCACTCACAGGCTAACTATGGCTACACCTTC. Protein product: CSSSAHSQANYGYTF.

V and J are TRBV6-1 and TRBJ2-5; 8 nucleotides match TRBD1. The V and J ends lost 3 bases and 5 bases, in that order; junction bases with no gene match: 8. From germline, CDR1 is MNHNS and CDR2 SASEGT. CDR3 length: 15 amino acids. In DNA, the CDR3 is TGTGCCAGCAGTGACGCCAACAGGGGGATGGAGACCCAGTACTTC. It yields the protein CASSDANRGMETQYF.

DNA for the CDR3: TGTGCCAGCAGCTCGACAGGGACCTACACAGATACGCAGTATTTT. It codes for CASSSTGTYTDTQYF. J is TRBJ2-3 and V is TRBV7-2; 7 nucleotides match TRBD1. The V and J ends lost 4 bases and 2 bases, in that order; junction bases with no gene match: 6. CDR1 and CDR2 from the germline V gene are SGHTA and FQGNSA. The CDR3 sequence is 15 residues long.

The table lists this clone with a count of one. The V call is TRBV7-8, the J call TRBJ2-5; 8 positions agree with TRBD1. J was trimmed by 2 bases and V by 4 bases; bases with no gene match: 6. Germline CDR1 is SGHVS and CDR2 is FQNEAQ. The CDR3 runs to 15 residues. This CDR3 reads CASSSDRGIQETQYF. CDR3 nucleotides: TGTGCCAGCAGCTCAGACAGGGGAATACAAGAGACCCAGTACTTC.

The rearrangement joins TRBV7-9 to TRBJ2-1; 10 positions agree with TRBD2. Trimming took 4 bases from V and 6 from J; bases not matched to a gene: 18. This CDR3 contains 19 residues. Germline lookup yields CDR1 SEHNR and CDR2 FQNEAQ (reference sequence). The CDR3 nucleotides are TGTGCCAGCAGCTCAACCGGGACTAGCGCCCCGAGGGCCTTCAATGAGCAGTTCTTC. Translated, it gives CASSSTGTSAPRAFNEQFF.